This T cell receptor beta chain comes out of a study of T cell responses to AZD1222 COVID-19 vaccine. At the level of the study: Samples with a second dose at about 4 or about 12 weeks were pooled together.

Per germline, CDR1 MNHEY and CDR2 SVGEGT. V dropped 4 bases and J dropped 1 base, with 26 bases sitting between them. The CDR3 loop spans 20 amino acids. Data came from immunoSEQ multiplex PCR; TCRdb stores just in-frame clones and leaves some out. The sample shows over 130,000 clones, around 90% of them seen only once. The sequence was obtained from an adult in good health. This rearrangement joins TRBV6-2 or TRBV6-3 to TRBJ1-5; D perhaps matches TRBD1 (6 bases). The material was peripheral blood, obtained on day 0 of AZD1222 vaccination. The CDR3 is CASSSTGPGGGDNSNQPQHF. The DNA of the CDR3 is TGTGCCAGCAGTTCGACAGGCCCGGGAGGCGGTGATAACAGCAATCAGCCCCAGCATTTT.